These T cell receptor beta chains were read from a single sample in a study of cytomegalovirus exposure and HLA in healthy donors. Method: immunoSEQ multiplex PCR; TCRdb's copy keeps in-frame clones and lacks some. The table lists 40,000 to 45,000 clones, with more than 5% in the top ten. What was sequenced was PBMCs. The source of these receptors is a man in his thirties or forties in good health and CMV-seronegative. Each CDR3 is given with its conserved first and last residue.

v_call cdr3_aa
TRBV2 CASSERWLAGAYEQYF
TRBV7-9 CASSLGTGGSYGYTF
TRBV5-1 CASSLSSRDTQYF
TRBV4-1 CASSQEGQRYGYTF
TRBV5-1 CASSLSGSNEKLFF
TRBV6-1 CASSGIGQREAFF
TRBV2 CASSGGTGVNSGNTIYF
TRBV29-1 CSVAGGDNQPQHF
TRBV7-2 CASNKGGSAYEQYF
TRBV15 CATSIVGGYGYTF
TRBV5-5 CASSLGAGGHEQSF
TRBV5-6 CASSLAFPGELFF
TRBV7-3 CASSKGQGETQYF
TRBV2 CASSDSGRATDTQYF
TRBV20-1 CSARAGQGRYF
TRBV5-1 CASSLGQGSTGELFF